This TCR beta chain came from a study of shared clonotypes between healthy human individuals. Findings of the study overall: It was expected that sequencing depth would affect clonotype sharing among donors. The study drew on few donors, limiting represented genetic and exposure-history diversity.

As to this clone: Its antigen is as yet unknown.

Those who donated, Caucasian adults without exception, all lived in Nashville, Tennessee. The ends lost 2 bases at V and 0 bases at J; junction bases unmatched: 6. The CDR3 runs to 16 residues. Germline V lookup: CDR1 SGHVS, CDR2 FQNEAQ. In the original processing: ImmunoSEQ junction-only sequences lacked quality scores, so their filtering differed. Generated by immunoSEQ multiplex PCR, the TCRdb table keeps only in-frame clones and is missing some. V and J calls and clone size are those listed in that table; D and trimming were worked out from the DNA. Of a few hundred thousand clones listed, about 74% are singletons.

The clonotype was recovered from a woman in her 40s in good health. Some clones in this sample may be carry-over from other donors' samples. The sequenced material came from PBMCs. The chain joins TRBV7-8 to TRBJ2-7; 8 bases align to TRBD2. The DNA for the CDR3 is TGTGCCAGCAGCTTAATGTCTAGCGGGCCCTCCTACGAGCAGTACTTC. Translating it yields CASSLMSSGPSYEQYF.